A selection of T cell receptor beta chains follows, all from one sample in a study of tumor and adjacent non-tumor tissue in lung cancer. TCRdb ran MiXCR on the multiplex PCR reads and lists one entry per CDR3 protein. Among some 99,000 distinct CDR3 sequences listed, 60% to 80% were seen once. The sequenced sample was lung tumor tissue. These receptors were obtained from a woman aged 55-75 years with non-small cell lung cancer. CDR3s include the opening cysteine and the closing phenylalanine or tryptophan. Each record gives: J gene, V gene, D gene, clone size, CDR3 DNA, CDR3 protein. D genes are given only for firm matches. Only some rows state a clone size, as once, few, many or a class for expanded clones.

j_gene: TRBJ1-1
v_gene: TRBV11-2
d_gene: NA
abundance: NA
CDR3nt: TGTGCCAGTAGCTTAAATACAGCGGACACTGAAGCTTTCTTT
CDR3aa: CASSLNTADTEAFF

j_gene: TRBJ2-5
v_gene: TRBV5-5
d_gene: TRBD1
abundance: NA
CDR3nt: TGTGTCAGCAGCGATTATAGACAGGGGGTAGAGACCCAGTACTTC
CDR3aa: CVSSDYRQGVETQYF

j_gene: TRBJ2-3
v_gene: TRBV9
d_gene: TRBD2
abundance: NA
CDR3nt: TGTGCCAGCAGCGTCGCTGCGGGCGGGAGGGTACGGTCCGATACGCAGTATTTT
CDR3aa: CASSVAAGGRVRSDTQYF

j_gene: TRBJ2-7
v_gene: TRBV6-5
d_gene: NA
abundance: NA
CDR3nt: TGTGCCAGCAGTGGACCTGGGGCGGGGACCCACGAGCAGTCCTTC
CDR3aa: CASSGPGAGTHEQSF

j_gene: TRBJ1-6
v_gene: TRBV28
d_gene: NA
abundance: NA
CDR3nt: TGTGCCAGCAGTCCTGGCGGGGGGGGCGGGTATAATTCACCCCTCCACTTT
CDR3aa: CASSPGGGGGYNSPLHF

j_gene: TRBJ2-3
v_gene: TRBV6-5
d_gene: TRBD2
abundance: NA
CDR3nt: TGTGCCAACAGTCGGGGGACTAGCGGGAGGATTCAAGATACGCAGTATTTC
CDR3aa: CANSRGTSGRIQDTQYF

j_gene: TRBJ2-3
v_gene: TRBV5-1
d_gene: NA
abundance: few
CDR3nt: TGCGCCAGCAGCCCGCTGGGAGGGACAAACACAGATACGCAGTATTTT
CDR3aa: CASSPLGGTNTDTQYF

j_gene: TRBJ1-5
v_gene: TRBV6-1
d_gene: NA
abundance: NA
CDR3nt: TGTGCCAGCGCGGTATCCGCGACCGACTATCAGCACCAACATTTT
CDR3aa: CASAVSATDYQHQHF

j_gene: TRBJ1-1
v_gene: TRBV4-1
d_gene: NA
abundance: NA
CDR3nt: TGCGCCAGCAGCCAAGATTTCGGCAGGGTTACTGGAGCATTCTTT
CDR3aa: CASSQDFGRVTGAFF

j_gene: TRBJ2-2
v_gene: TRBV5-4
d_gene: NA
abundance: NA
CDR3nt: TGTGTCAGCAGTTCAGGGCAGGACGCCGGGGAGCTGTTTTTT
CDR3aa: CVSSSGQDAGELFF

j_gene: TRBJ2-1
v_gene: TRBV6-6
d_gene: NA
abundance: NA
CDR3nt: TGTGCCAGCAGTTACTCCTTGCAATACTCCTACAATGCGCAGTTCTTC
CDR3aa: CASSYSLQYSYNAQFF

j_gene: TRBJ2-1
v_gene: TRBV20-1
d_gene: NA
abundance: NA
CDR3nt: TGCAGTGCTAGAGAGGGTCAAGGGGGGGTGTACAATGAGCAGTTTTTC
CDR3aa: CSAREGQGGVYNEQFF

j_gene: TRBJ2-5
v_gene: TRBV6-5
d_gene: TRBD2
abundance: NA
CDR3nt: TGTGCCAGCAATTACCCAGGGCGGGAGGGAGAGACCCAGTACTTC
CDR3aa: CASNYPGREGETQYF

j_gene: TRBJ1-6
v_gene: TRBV11-2
d_gene: TRBD1
abundance: NA
CDR3nt: TGTGTCAGCAGCTCCAGGGGGGAAAATTCACCCCCCCACTTT
CDR3aa: CVSSSRGENSPPHF

j_gene: TRBJ1-2
v_gene: TRBV11-2
d_gene: NA
abundance: once
CDR3nt: TGTGCCAACAGCCCATATGCGGCCCAGGGCGGCTATAGCTACACCTTC
CDR3aa: CANSPYAAQGGYSYTF

j_gene: TRBJ2-2
v_gene: TRBV7-8
d_gene: NA
abundance: NA
CDR3nt: TGTGCTAGTGGGCTTAGCCCGAACACCGGGGAGCTGTTATTT
CDR3aa: CASGLSPNTGELLF

j_gene: TRBJ2-7
v_gene: TRBV11-2
d_gene: TRBD2
abundance: NA
CDR3nt: TGTGCCAGCAGCCCCACTAGCGGGGTTTACGAGTACTACTTC
CDR3aa: CASSPTSGVYEYYF

j_gene: TRBJ2-1
v_gene: TRBV6-1
d_gene: NA
abundance: NA
CDR3nt: TGTGCCAGCAGTGGGCAGGATAGGGGACCCGAGCAGTTCTTC
CDR3aa: CASSGQDRGPEQFF

j_gene: TRBJ2-5
v_gene: TRBV28
d_gene: TRBD1
abundance: NA
CDR3nt: TGTGCCAGCTTACAGGGGGACTTGCAGACCCGGTACTTC
CDR3aa: CASLQGDLQTRYF

j_gene: TRBJ2-7
v_gene: TRBV20-1
d_gene: NA
abundance: NA
CDR3nt: TGCAGTGCTAGGTTTGGGATCTCTTACGAGCAGTACTTC
CDR3aa: CSARFGISYEQYF

j_gene: TRBJ2-7
v_gene: TRBV6-6
d_gene: TRBD1
abundance: NA
CDR3nt: TGTGCCAGTCGCCAGACAGGGGGAGACTACGAGCAGTACTTT
CDR3aa: CASRQTGGDYEQYF

j_gene: TRBJ2-3
v_gene: TRBV7-9
d_gene: TRBD2
abundance: NA
CDR3nt: TGTGCCAGCAGCCAGCGGGGGGGCCAAGATATGCAGTATTTT
CDR3aa: CASSQRGGQDMQYF

j_gene: TRBJ1-2
v_gene: TRBV6-1
d_gene: TRBD1
abundance: NA
CDR3nt: TGTGCCAGCAGTTATAACCGGGACAGGCCTAACTATGGCTACACCTTC
CDR3aa: CASSYNRDRPNYGYTF